A single sample is the source of the 17 T cell receptor beta chains below, sequenced in a study of breast tumors, draining lymph nodes, adjacent tissues. MiXCR, run by TCRdb on the multiplex PCR reads, gives a single entry per CDR3 protein. The repertoire holds tens of thousands of distinct CDR3 sequences, roughly three quarters seen once, with 23% in the top ten. The sequencing sample was made of tumor-adjacent breast tissue. The receptors come from a female donor with breast cancer. Some clones in this sample may be carry-over from other donors' samples.

The J gene is TRBJ2-3, the V gene TRBV29-1; 8 nucleotides line up with TRBD1. The V gene's germline CDR1 is SQVTM and CDR2 ANQGSEA. The CDR3 sequence is 14 residues long. Germline trimming cut 7 bases from V and 6 bases from J; bases unmatched to any gene: 12. DNA of the CDR3: TGCAGCGCCGAGGGACAGGCTAGTACTGATACGCAGTATTTT. Translating it yields CSAEGQASTDTQYF.

The chain links TRBV7-3 to TRBJ2-1; no definite D call. CDR1 SGHTA and CDR2 FQGTGA come from the germline V gene. Trimming removed 9 bases from V and 8 bases from J, with 17 bases in between. There are 13 residues in the CDR3. The chain's CDR3 is CARGRLRLDEQFF. In nucleotides, the CDR3 is TGTGCCAGGGGCAGGCTAAGGTTGGATGAGCAGTTCTTC.

In this sample, this clonotype turned up many times. The V call is TRBV19, the J call TRBJ2-1; a weak D match, TRBD1 (5 bases). Per germline, CDR1 LNHDA and CDR2 SQIVND (reference sequence). V lost 3 bases and J lost 4, with 10 bases in between. The CDR3 length is 14 residues. The CDR3 coding sequence is TGTGCCAGTAGTATTACGACAGCATACAATGAGCAGTTCTTC. It is translated as CASSITTAYNEQFF. The variable domain in full, with the rest retrieved from reference TRBV19 and TRBJ2-1, is DGGITQSPKYLFRKEGQNVTLSCEQNLNHDAMYWYRQDPGQGLRLIYYSQIVNDFQKGDIAEGYSVSREKKESFPLTVTSAQKNPTAFYLCASSITTAYNEQFFGPGTRLTVL.

V and J are TRBV5-1 and TRBJ2-1; 9 bases agree with TRBD1. There are 15 residues in the CDR3. Germline-derived CDR1 and CDR2 are SGHRS and YFSETQ. V gave up 3 bases and J gave up 8 bases; unmatched junction bases: 9. CDR3 in DNA: TGCGCCAGCAGCTACAGGGGGCAAGGTTTGGATGAGCAGTTCTTC. It codes for CASSYRGQGLDEQFF.

This rearrangement joins TRBV30 to TRBJ2-3, with D hard to call. Germline lookup yields CDR1 GTSNPN and CDR2 SVGIG (reference sequence). V lost 4 bases to trimming and J lost 9 bases, with 14 bases between them. This CDR3 spans 12 amino acids. In DNA form, the CDR3 reads TGTGCCTGGAAAGCAGAGAGCTACACGCAGTATTTT. It yields the protein CAWKAESYTQYF.

The rearrangement links TRBV6-1 to TRBJ1-1, with a weak D call TRBD1 (5 bases). CDR1 and CDR2 (germline): MNHNS, SASEGT. CDR3 length: 12 residues. The V end was cut by 5 bases, the J end by 4 bases, with 8 bases between. CDR3 in amino acids: CASSRRGTEAFF. DNA for the CDR3: TGTGCCAGCAGTCGGAGGGGCACTGAAGCTTTCTTT.

This chain joins TRBV10-3 and TRBJ1-2; maybe TRBD1 (5 bases). The CDR3 totals 14 residues. CDR1 and CDR2 from the germline V gene are ENHRY and SYGVKD. V was cut by 11 bases and J by 4 bases, with 20 bases left in between. CDR3: CASGELGGSYGYTF. The CDR3 bases are TGTGCCTCCGGTGAATTGGGGGGTAGCTATGGCTACACCTTC.

The chain employs TRBV29-1 and TRBJ2-1; 11 bases are shared with TRBD2. From germline, CDR1 is SQVTM and CDR2 ANQGSEA. J lost 0 bases, V lost 1 base, and 5 bases had no gene match. The CDR3 has 17 residues. The CDR3 coding sequence is TGCAGCGTTGAAGGTCTGACTAGCGGGGTCTCCTACAATGAGCAGTTCTTC. Translating gives CSVEGLTSGVSYNEQFF.

By share, this clonotype ranks as large. This chain joins TRBV27 and TRBJ2-2; perhaps D is TRBD1 or TRBD2 (6 bases each). V lost 7 bases and J 0 bases, leaving 12 bases between the germline ends. CDR1 is MNHEY, CDR2 SMNVEV, per germline (reference sequence). The length of the CDR3 is 15 residues. CDR3 bases: TGTGCCAGCACCCTGGGGGGCCCGAACACCGGGGAGCTGTTTTTT. Protein sequence: CASTLGGPNTGELFF.

A word on this clonotype: The junction departs from the called germline gene at one end, perhaps through a read error. The genes are TRBV28 and TRBJ2-5, with D perhaps matching TRBD1 (5 bases). The CDR3 is 12 residues long. The germline V gene has CDR1 MDHEN and CDR2 SYDVKM. The CDR3 bases are TGTGCCATCAGTCAGGGCGGAGAGACCCAGTACTTC. Translating it yields CAISQGGETQYF. The entire variable domain, with the rest obtained from reference TRBV28 and TRBJ2-5, is as follows: DVKVTQSSRYLVKRTGEKVFLECVQDMDHENMFWYRQDPGLGLRLIYFSYDVKMKEKGDIPEGYSVSREKKERFSLILESASTNQTSMYLCAISQGGETQYFGPGTRLLVL.

This chain connects TRBV29-1 to TRBJ2-7; D possibly corresponds to TRBD1 (6 bases). Looked up from germline, CDR1 is SQVTM and CDR2 is ANQGSEA. The V end was cut by 5 bases, the J end by 4 bases, with 21 bases between. The CDR3 spans 15 residues. The CDR3 protein is CSVTSSGTPNYEQYF. The CDR3 coding sequence is TGCAGCGTTACTTCCTCCGGGACACCTAATTACGAGCAGTACTTC.

Many counts were recorded for this clonotype. The chain combines TRBV5-1 with TRBJ1-3, with no clear D. This CDR3 is 14 amino acids long. From germline, CDR1 is SGHRS and CDR2 YFSETQ. V lost 5 bases and J lost 0, with 9 bases in between. The CDR3 is CASRSESSGNTIYF. For the CDR3, the DNA is TGCGCCAGCAGATCAGAGAGCTCTGGAAACACCATATATTTT.

This clonotype was observed at least ten times. The chain combines TRBV28 with TRBJ2-1, with D possibly being TRBD2 (6 bases). The germline gives CDR1 MDHEN, CDR2 SYDVKM. Trimming pared 2 bases from V and 9 bases from J, leaving 11 bases between. This CDR3 is 13 amino acids long. The CDR3 protein is CASSLRRGCEQFF. The CDR3 DNA reads as TGTGCCAGCAGTTTACGGCGGGGATGTGAGCAGTTCTTC. The variable domain in full, completed from reference TRBV28 and TRBJ2-1, reads DVKVTQSSRYLVKRTGEKVFLECVQDMDHENMFWYRQDPGLGLRLIYFSYDVKMKEKGDIPEGYSVSREKKERFSLILESASTNQTSMYLCASSLRRGCEQFFGPGTRLTVL.

This clonotype was seen a few times. The CDR3 DNA follows: TGTGCCAGTAGTCGGACAGGATACAATGAGCAGTTCTTC. Translation: CASSRTGYNEQFF. The V gene is TRBV19, the J gene TRBJ2-1; TRBD1 matches 7 bases. The V and J ends lost 5 bases and 4 bases, in that order; junction bases with no gene match: 2. This CDR3 comprises 13 residues. Looked up from germline, CDR1 is LNHDA and CDR2 is SQIVND (reference sequence).

The gene calls are TRBV4-1 and TRBJ1-2; no clear D gene. Trimming removed 0 bases from V and 4 bases from J, with 6 bases in between. Germline CDR1 and CDR2: MGHRA and YSYEKL. The CDR3 has 13 residues. CDR3 coding DNA: TGCGCCAGCAGCCAAGAAATGGGCTATGGCTACACCTTC. As protein: CASSQEMGYGYTF.

The sample holds many counts of this clonotype. The chain is built from TRBV18 and TRBJ1-4, with 7 bases lining up with TRBD1. The CDR3 runs to 14 residues. V dropped 3 bases and J dropped 7; count of bases not matched to a gene: 5. Germline loops: CDR1 KGHSH, CDR2 LQKENI. CDR3 DNA sequence: TGTGCCAGCTCACCGGGACAGCCTCTTGAAAAACTGTTTTTT. It specifies CASSPGQPLEKLFF.

This rearrangement joins TRBV20-1 to TRBJ2-1; D gene ambiguous. Germline loops: CDR1 DFQATT, CDR2 SNEGSKA (reference sequence). Trimming pared 6 bases from V and 7 bases from J, leaving 13 bases between. The CDR3 contains 12 residues. The CDR3 loop is CSATLLGNEQFF. The DNA for the CDR3 is TGCAGTGCGACGCTGCTAGGGAATGAGCAGTTCTTC.